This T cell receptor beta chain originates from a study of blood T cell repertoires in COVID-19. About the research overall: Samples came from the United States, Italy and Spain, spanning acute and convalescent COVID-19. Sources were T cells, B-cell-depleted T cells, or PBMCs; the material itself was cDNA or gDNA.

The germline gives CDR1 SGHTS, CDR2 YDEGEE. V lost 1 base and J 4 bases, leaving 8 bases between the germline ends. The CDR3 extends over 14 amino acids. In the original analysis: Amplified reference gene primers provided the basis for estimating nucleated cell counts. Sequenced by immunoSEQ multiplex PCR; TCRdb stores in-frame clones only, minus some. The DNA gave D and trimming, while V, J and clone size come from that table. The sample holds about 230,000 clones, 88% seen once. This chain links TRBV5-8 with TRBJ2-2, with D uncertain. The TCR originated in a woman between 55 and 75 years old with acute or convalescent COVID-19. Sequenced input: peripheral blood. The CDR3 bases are TGTGCCAGCAGCTTGTACAGACCCACCGGGGAGCTGTTTTTT. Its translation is CASSLYRPTGELFF. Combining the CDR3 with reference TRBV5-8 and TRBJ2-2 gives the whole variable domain EAGVTQSPTHLIKTRGQQATLRCSPISGHTSVYWYQQALGLGLQFLLWYDEGEERNRGNFPPRFSGRQFPNYSSELNVNALELEDSALYLCASSLYRPTGELFFGEGSRLTVL.